This TCR beta chain is from a study of CD8 T cells in Susac syndrome (dated by TCRdb to between 2019 and 2020). Regarding the complete study: Whether CD8+ T cell activation and differentiation in Susac syndrome was antigen driven was tested using repertoire sequencing. Overall study results and their limits: The TCR sequencing and HLA analysis was acknowledged to have included a relatively small number of individuals.

The CDR3 runs 12 amino acids, cysteine and phenylalanine included. Solely the CDR3 DNA is kept, with 36 bases framed from the first base. Sequences SSHAT (CDR1) and FNYEAQ (CDR2) are obtained from the germline V gene (reference sequence). V and J are trimmed by 5 bases and 15 bases, and the gene matches miss 9 bases of the junction. RNA was extracted using the RNeasy kit, and about 0.45 to 1 ug of the RNA was reverse transcribed with random hexamers. The immunoSEQ multiplex PCR assay, covering 54 Vbeta and 13 Jbeta segments, was used to amplify TCR beta CDR3 regions. Bias from PCR amplification was corrected by using a synthetic template baseline for primer optimization and for computational correction. In the original analysis: Reads were assigned to V, D and J genes according to IMGT and analyzed in immunoSEQ Analyzer, with only productive sequences retained. Clonality was computed as one minus Shannon entropy normalized by log2 of the number of productive unique sequences. For each patient and control, public and private clones were evaluated among the 100 most prevalent clones. A clone was defined as Susac-specific if it was absent from the healthy and MS cohorts, from roughly 1,000 published viral clones and from other ImmuneACCESS disease sequences. Starting from the raw public reads, TCRdb applied fastp trimming at Q25, assembled clones with MiXCR and retained in-frame beta chains. Each CDR3 protein gets just one entry, which takes the most common genes and DNA from the rows behind it. The V and J calls were not made by the authors but by TCRdb's processing. This sample has approximately 160,000 distinct CDR3 sequences in its table, and under 95% of those were observed once. Roughly 0.094% of the sample lies in the top ten.

High-throughput TCR beta sequencing profiled peripheral blood CD8+ and CD4+ T cells from healthy donors, Susac syndrome patients and multiple sclerosis patients. The multiple sclerosis controls were treatment-naive patients who had stable or active relapsing-remitting disease and met the revised McDonald criteria. Bulk CD8+ and CD4+ T cells were purified by magnetic negative isolation, while CD8+ TEMRA cells were enriched using FACS. Blood was drawn into EDTA tubes, processed within 24 hours, and PBMCs were isolated by density gradient centrifugation. PBMCs intended for TCR sequencing were cryopreserved in liquid nitrogen and thawed later in a water bath at 37 degrees C. The sorted or isolated CD4+, CD8+ and CD8+ TEMRA cells reached a purity of at least 90%. Turning to this clonotype: Its specific antigen is unknown. No base quality information exists; no much larger clone differs at one position.

The receptor was derived from a human donor with multiple sclerosis. The sample comprised CD4+ T cells from PBMCs. This sequence uses TRBV7-7 and TRBJ2-1, and 8 bases in between align with TRBD1. The DNA sequence follows: TGTGCCAGCAGCCCGGACAGGGTGGGGCTGTTCTTC. Translation gives CASSPDRVGLFF.